This TCR beta chain was recovered during a study of early T cells in non-severe SARS-CoV-2 infection. Study in general: Sequencing of unsorted whole blood was done on bulk RNA, leaving chains unpaired.

CDR1 is KGHSH, CDR2 LQKENI, per germline. V trimming: 2 bases; J trimming: 7 bases; junction bases outside the gene matches: 9. The CDR3 covers 16 residues. Many counts were recorded for this clonotype. Its specificity is not known. The study's findings and limits: Anti-spike CD8 specificities were favored by VDJdb matching, whose results missed private and CD4 specificities.

MiXCR was run by TCRdb on the 5' RACE reads, yielding one entry per CDR3 protein. The repertoire includes around 26,000 distinct CDR3 sequences, roughly 4.6% of them detected once, and more than 3.5% sits in the top ten. This receptor was taken from an adult who was a healthcare worker with PCR-confirmed SARS-CoV-2 infection or an uninfected control (not recorded which). The sequenced material came from whole blood. The chain recombines TRBV18 with TRBJ2-2; 8 nucleotides agree with TRBD1. The CDR3 reads CASSPAGTGGNGELFF. CDR3 coding DNA: TGTGCCAGCTCACCAGCCGGGACAGGTGGAAACGGGGAGCTGTTTTTT.